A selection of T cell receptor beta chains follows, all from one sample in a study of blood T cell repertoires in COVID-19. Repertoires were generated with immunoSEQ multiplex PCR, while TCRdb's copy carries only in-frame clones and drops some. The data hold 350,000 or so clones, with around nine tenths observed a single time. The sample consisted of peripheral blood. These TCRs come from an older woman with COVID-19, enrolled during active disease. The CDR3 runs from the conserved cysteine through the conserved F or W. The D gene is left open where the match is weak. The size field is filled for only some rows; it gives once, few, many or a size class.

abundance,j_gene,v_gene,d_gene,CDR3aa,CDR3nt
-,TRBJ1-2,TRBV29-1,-,CSVDLPGDPTNYGYTF,TGCAGCGTCGATCTGCCAGGCGACCCTACTAACTATGGCTACACCTTC
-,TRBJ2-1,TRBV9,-,CASSAFTGGEQFF,TGTGCCAGCAGCGCCTTCACGGGGGGCGAGCAGTTCTTC
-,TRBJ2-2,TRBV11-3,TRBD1,CASSYRGGHTGELFF,TGTGCCAGCAGTTACAGGGGCGGGCACACCGGGGAGCTGTTTTTT
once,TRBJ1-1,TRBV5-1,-,CASSLQGGTTEAFF,TGCGCCAGCAGCTTACAGGGTGGGACCACTGAAGCTTTCTTT
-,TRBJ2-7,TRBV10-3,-,CAARDQARYEQYF,TGTGCCGCCAGAGACCAGGCCAGGTACGAGCAGTACTTC
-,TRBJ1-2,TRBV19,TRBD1,CASSLRWQGVPYGYTF,TGTGCCAGTAGTCTCCGGTGGCAGGGGGTCCCATATGGCTACACCTTC
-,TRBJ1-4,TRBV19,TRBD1,CASSIGWWGLGTVNEKLFF,TGTGCCAGTAGTATAGGTTGGTGGGGACTCGGGACAGTTAATGAAAAACTGTTTTTT
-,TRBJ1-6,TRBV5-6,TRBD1,CASRKGQGMGSPLHF,TGTGCCAGCAGGAAGGGACAGGGGATGGGTTCACCCCTCCACTTT
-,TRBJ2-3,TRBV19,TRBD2,CASSILAGVTDTQYF,TGTGCCAGTAGTATACTAGCGGGAGTCACAGATACGCAGTATTTT
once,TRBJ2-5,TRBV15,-,CATSLQRAGETQYF,TGTGCCACCAGCTTACAGCGGGCAGGGGAGACCCAGTACTTC
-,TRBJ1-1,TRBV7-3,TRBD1,CASSSLLGQGWTEAFF,TGTGCCAGCAGCTCATTACTGGGACAGGGGTGGACTGAAGCTTTCTTT
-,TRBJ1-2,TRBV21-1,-,CASSKGGRNYGYTF,TGTGCCAGCAGCAAAGGGGGCAGGAACTATGGCTACACCTTC
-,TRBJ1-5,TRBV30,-,CAWSTEGPQHF,TGTGCCTGGAGTACAGAGGGGCCCCAGCATTTT
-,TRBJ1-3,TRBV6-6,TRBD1,CASSRTGGEGNTIYF,TGTGCCAGCAGTAGGACAGGGGGAGAGGGAAACACCATATATTTT
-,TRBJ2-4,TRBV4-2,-,CASGMGHKNIQYF,TGTGCCAGCGGGATGGGGCACAAAAACATTCAGTACTTC